This TCR beta chain was profiled in a study of neurological immune-mediated disorders. Time point in this sample: longitudinal time-point 1 (baseline). With regard to this clonotype: At one boundary the junction diverges from the germline segment, which might be a read error.

TCRdb called the 5' RACE reads again in MiXCR, with one record for every CDR3 protein. The sample lists 70,000 to 75,000 distinct CDR3 sequences; approximately 14% were seen once. The clonotype comes from a female donor with HTLV-1-associated myelopathy (HAM/TSP). Source material: PBMCs.

The CDR3 bases are TGTGCCAGCAGTTTAGTCGAGACCCGGTACTTC. Protein product: CASSLVETRYF. The chain carries TRBV28 and TRBJ2-5; D unclear. This CDR3 region has 11 residues. Germline V gene data show CDR1 as MDHEN and CDR2 as SYDVKM.